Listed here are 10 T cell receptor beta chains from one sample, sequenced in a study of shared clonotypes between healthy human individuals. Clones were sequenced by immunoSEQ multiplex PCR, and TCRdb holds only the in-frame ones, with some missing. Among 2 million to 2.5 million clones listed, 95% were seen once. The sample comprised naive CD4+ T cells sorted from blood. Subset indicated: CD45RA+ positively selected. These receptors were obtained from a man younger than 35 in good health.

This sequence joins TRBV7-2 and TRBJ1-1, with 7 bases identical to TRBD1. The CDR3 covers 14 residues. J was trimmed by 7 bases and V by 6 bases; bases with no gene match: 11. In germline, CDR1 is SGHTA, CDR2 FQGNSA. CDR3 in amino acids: CASSQQGISHEAFF. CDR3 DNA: TGTGCCAGCAGTCAACAGGGGATCTCGCATGAAGCTTTCTTT. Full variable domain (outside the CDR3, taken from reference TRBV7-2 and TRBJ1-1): GAGVSQSPSNKVTEKGKDVELRCDPISGHTALYWYRQSLGQGLEFLIYFQGNSAPDKSGLPSDRFSAERTGGSVSTLTIQRTQQEDSAVYLCASSQQGISHEAFFGQGTRLTVV.

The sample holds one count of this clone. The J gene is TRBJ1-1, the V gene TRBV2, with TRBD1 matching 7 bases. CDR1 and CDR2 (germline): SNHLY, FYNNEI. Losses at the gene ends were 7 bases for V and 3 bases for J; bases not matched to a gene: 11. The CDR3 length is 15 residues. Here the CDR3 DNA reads TGTGCCAGCAAAGCGCGGGACAGTTCACACACTGAAGCTTTCTTT. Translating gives CASKARDSSHTEAFF.

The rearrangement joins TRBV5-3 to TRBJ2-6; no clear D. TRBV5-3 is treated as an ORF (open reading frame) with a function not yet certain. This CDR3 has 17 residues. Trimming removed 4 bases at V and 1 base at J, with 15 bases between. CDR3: CARSPLISRSGANVLTF. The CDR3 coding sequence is TGTGCCAGAAGCCCCTTAATAAGCAGATCTGGGGCCAACGTCCTGACTTTC.

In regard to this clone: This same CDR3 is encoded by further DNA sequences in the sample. CDR3 region: CASNLQGTNEKLFF. CDR3 coding DNA: TGTGCCAGCAACTTACAGGGAACTAATGAAAAACTGTTTTTT. The V call is TRBV6-1, the J call TRBJ1-4; maybe TRBD1 (6 bases). The CDR3 has 14 residues. Germline CDR1 MNHNS, CDR2 SASEGT. The V and J ends lost 7 bases and 1 base respectively, with 10 bases between them.

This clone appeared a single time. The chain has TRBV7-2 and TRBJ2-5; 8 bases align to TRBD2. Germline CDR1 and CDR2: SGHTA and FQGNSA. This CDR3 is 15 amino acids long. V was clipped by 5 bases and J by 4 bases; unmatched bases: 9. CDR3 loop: CASSPSGGPGETQYF. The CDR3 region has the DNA TGTGCCAGCAGCCCCTCGGGGGGGCCGGGAGAGACCCAGTACTTC.

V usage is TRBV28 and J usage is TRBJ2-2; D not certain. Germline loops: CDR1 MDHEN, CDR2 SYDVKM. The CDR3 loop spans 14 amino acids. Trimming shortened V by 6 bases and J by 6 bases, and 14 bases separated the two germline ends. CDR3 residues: CASSSPTPPGELFF. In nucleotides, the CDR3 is TGTGCCAGCAGCTCTCCTACCCCACCCGGGGAGCTGTTTTTT.

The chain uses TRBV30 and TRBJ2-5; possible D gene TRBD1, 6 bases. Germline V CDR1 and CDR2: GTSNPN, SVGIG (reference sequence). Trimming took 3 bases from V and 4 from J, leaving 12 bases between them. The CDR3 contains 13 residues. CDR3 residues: CAWRVAGVETQYF. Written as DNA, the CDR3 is TGTGCCTGGAGGGTGGCAGGGGTAGAGACCCAGTACTTC.

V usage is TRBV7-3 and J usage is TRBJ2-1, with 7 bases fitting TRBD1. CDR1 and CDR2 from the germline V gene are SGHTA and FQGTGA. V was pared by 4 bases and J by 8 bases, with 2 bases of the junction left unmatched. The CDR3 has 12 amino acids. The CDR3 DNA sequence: TGTGCCAGCAGCTCGACAGGGTATGAGCAGTTCTTC. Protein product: CASSSTGYEQFF.

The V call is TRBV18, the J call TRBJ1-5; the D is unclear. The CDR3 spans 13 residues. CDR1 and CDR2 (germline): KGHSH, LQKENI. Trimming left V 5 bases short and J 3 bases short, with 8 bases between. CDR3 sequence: CASSAGVNQPQHF. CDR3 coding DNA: TGTGCCAGCTCAGCGGGAGTCAATCAGCCCCAGCATTTT.

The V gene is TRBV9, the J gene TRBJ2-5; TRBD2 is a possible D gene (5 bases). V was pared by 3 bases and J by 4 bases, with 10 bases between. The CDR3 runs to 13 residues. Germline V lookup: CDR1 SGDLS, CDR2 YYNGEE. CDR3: CASSAAARETQYF. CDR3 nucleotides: TGTGCCAGCAGCGCAGCGGCCAGAGAGACCCAGTACTTC.